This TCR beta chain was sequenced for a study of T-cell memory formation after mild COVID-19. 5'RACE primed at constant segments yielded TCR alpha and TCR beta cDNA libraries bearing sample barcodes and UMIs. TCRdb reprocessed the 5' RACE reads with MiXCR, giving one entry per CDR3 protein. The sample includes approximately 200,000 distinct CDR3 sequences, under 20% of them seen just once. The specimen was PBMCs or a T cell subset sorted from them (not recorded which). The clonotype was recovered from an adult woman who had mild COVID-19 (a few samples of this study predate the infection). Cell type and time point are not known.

CDR3 DNA: TGTGCCAGCAGGAGGGGCAGGGAGCAGTACTTC. It codes for CASRRGREQYF. J is TRBJ2-7 and V is TRBV6-1; D tentatively reads TRBD1 or TRBD2 (5 bases each). Trimming cost V 6 bases and J 7 bases, with 10 bases left between them. The germline V gene has CDR1 MNHNS and CDR2 SASEGT. This CDR3 comprises 11 residues.